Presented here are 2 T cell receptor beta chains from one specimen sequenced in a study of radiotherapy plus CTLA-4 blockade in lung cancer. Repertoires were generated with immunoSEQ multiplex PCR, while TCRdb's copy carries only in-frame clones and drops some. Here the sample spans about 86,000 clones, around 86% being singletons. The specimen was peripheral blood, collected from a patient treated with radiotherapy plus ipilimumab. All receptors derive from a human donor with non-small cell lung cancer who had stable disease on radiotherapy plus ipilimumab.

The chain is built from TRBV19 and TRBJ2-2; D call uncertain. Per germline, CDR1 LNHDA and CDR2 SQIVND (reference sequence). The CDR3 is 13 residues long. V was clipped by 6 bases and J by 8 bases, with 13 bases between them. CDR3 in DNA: TGTGCCAGTAGGAAGCAATCTACGGGGGAGCTGTTTTTT. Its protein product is CASRKQSTGELFF.

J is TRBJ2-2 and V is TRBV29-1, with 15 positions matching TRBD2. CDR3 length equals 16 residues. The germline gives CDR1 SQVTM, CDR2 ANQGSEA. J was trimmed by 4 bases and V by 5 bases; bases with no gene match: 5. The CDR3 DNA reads TGCAGCGTTAAAGGACTAGCGGGAGGGCCCACCGGGGAGCTGTTTTTT. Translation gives CSVKGLAGGPTGELFF.